The 15 T cell receptor beta chains listed next were all sequenced from one sample in a study of cytomegalovirus exposure and HLA in healthy donors. TCRdb's copy holds only in-frame clones and misses some; the assay was immunoSEQ multiplex PCR. The repertoire holds fewer than 150,000 clones, with about 90% as singletons. Sequenced input: PBMCs. Every receptor here comes from a woman aged 18-29 years in good health and CMV-seropositive.

The chain combines TRBV5-1 with TRBJ2-5; D not resolved. Deletions cut 1 base from V and 5 bases from J, with 6 bases between. This CDR3 has 12 residues. CDR1 is SGHRS, CDR2 YFSETQ, per germline. CDR3 protein: CASSLSEETQYF. DNA of the CDR3: TGCGCCAGCAGCTTGAGTGAGGAGACCCAGTACTTC.

As regards this clone: One end of the junction is discordant with germline, which a read error may explain. This rearrangement joins TRBV2 to TRBJ2-4, with 16 bases identical to TRBD2. In germline, CDR1 is SNHLY, CDR2 FYNNEI. The CDR3 sequence is 14 residues long. The CDR3 coding sequence is TGTGCCAGCCGAAGTGGGACTAGCGGGGGGGTCACGAACTTC. Its translation is CASRSGTSGGVTNF.

The chain is built from TRBV2 and TRBJ2-1; 8 nucleotides line up with TRBD2. Germline assignment: CDR1 SNHLY and CDR2 FYNNEI. The CDR3 consists of 15 residues. J was trimmed by 8 bases and V by 4 bases; bases with no gene match: 10. The CDR3 here is CASSVEGLGGHEQFF. In nucleotides, the CDR3 is TGTGCCAGCAGTGTAGAGGGACTAGGGGGGCATGAGCAGTTCTTC.

The rearrangement joins TRBV19 to TRBJ2-7; TRBD2 agrees at 10 bases. V was clipped by 7 bases and J by 2 bases; unmatched bases: 2. CDR3 length equals 13 residues. Germline-derived CDR1 and CDR2 are LNHDA and SQIVND (reference sequence). CDR3: CASKLAGTYEQYF. The CDR3 DNA reads TGTGCCAGTAAACTAGCGGGAACCTACGAGCAGTACTTC.

This clone was detected a few times. The genes are TRBV11-1 and TRBJ1-1; tentative D call: TRBD1 (6 bases). V lost 2 bases and J 3 bases, leaving 10 bases between the germline ends. This CDR3 spans 14 amino acids. Germline CDR1 is SGHAT and CDR2 is FQDESV (reference sequence). The DNA of the CDR3 is TGTGCCAGCAGCTTAAGGGAGGGGGACACTGAAGCTTTCTTT. Its translation: CASSLREGDTEAFF. Variable domain in full (rest from reference TRBV11-1 and TRBJ1-1): EAEVAQSPRYKITEKSQAVAFWCDPISGHATLYWYRQILGQGPELLVQFQDESVVDDSQLPKDRFSAERLKGVDSTLKIQPAELGDSAMYLCASSLREGDTEAFFGQGTRLTVV.

The chain is built from TRBV18 and TRBJ2-1; 11 bases fit TRBD2. The CDR3 is 18 residues long. V lost 3 bases, J lost 1 base, and 8 bases stayed unmatched. Germline V gene data show CDR1 as KGHSH and CDR2 as LQKENI. The CDR3 DNA sequence: TGTGCCAGCTCACCTCCCACTAGCGGGAGTCTGTCCTACAATGAGCAGTTCTTC. Translation: CASSPPTSGSLSYNEQFF.

V usage is TRBV4-1 and J usage is TRBJ2-5; TRBD2 aligns across 9 bases. Germline values: CDR1 MGHRA, CDR2 YSYEKL. With V trimmed by 1 base and J by 5 bases, 8 bases remained unmatched. CDR3 length: 16 residues. CDR3 DNA sequence: TGCGCCAGCAGCCAAGCAGGGGGACTAGCCCGGGAGACCCAGTACTTC. Encoded protein: CASSQAGGLARETQYF.

The chain combines TRBV7-8 with TRBJ2-7; D not resolved. The CDR3 length is 11 residues. V was cut by 5 bases and J by 2 bases, with 4 bases left in between. CDR1 SGHVS and CDR2 FQNEAQ come from the germline V gene. CDR3 nucleotides: TGTGCCAGCAGCCGAGCCTACGAGCAGTACTTC. This gives the protein CASSRAYEQYF.

V gene TRBV4-1 combines with J gene TRBJ2-5; 7 positions agree with TRBD2. V lost 0 bases to trimming and J lost 4 bases; unmatched junction nucleotides: 14. CDR1 is MGHRA, CDR2 YSYEKL, per germline. The CDR3 runs 18 residues. CDR3 coding DNA: TGCGCCAGCAGCCAAGATCCCCCGGGGGGAGGGACGGGAGAGACCCAGTACTTC. Its translation is CASSQDPPGGGTGETQYF.

The genes are TRBV2 and TRBJ2-7; 8 bases map to TRBD2. Germline CDR1 and CDR2: SNHLY and FYNNEI. The CDR3 extends over 14 amino acids. V shed 7 bases, J shed 2 bases, and the junction held 7 bases outside the gene matches. CDR3 sequence: CASKRAGAAYEQYF. The DNA for the CDR3 is TGTGCCAGCAAAAGAGCGGGAGCTGCCTACGAGCAGTACTTC.

This clone was observed a few times. V is TRBV10-2 and J is TRBJ1-2, with 10 bases that match TRBD1. In germline, CDR1 is WSHSY, CDR2 SAAADI. This CDR3 has 11 amino acids. V was pared by 8 bases and J by 10 bases, with 4 bases of the junction left unmatched. This CDR3 is CASGTGASYTF. CDR3 DNA sequence: TGCGCCAGCGGGACAGGGGCTTCCTACACCTTC.

The chain uses TRBV11-1 and TRBJ1-6; possibly TRBD1 for D (5 bases). Per germline, CDR1 SGHAT and CDR2 FQDESV (reference sequence). The V gene lost 1 base and the J gene lost 14 bases, with 21 bases spanning the gap. The CDR3 has 16 amino acids. The DNA of the CDR3 is TGTGCCAGCAGCTTAGTAGGAGGGGACCCGGTCGGGGCCCTCCACTTT. Amino acid sequence: CASSLVGGDPVGALHF.

This clone was counted many times. CDR3 DNA sequence: TGTGCCAGTAGTATAGGGGAGACTGGGGCCAACGTCCTGACTTTC. Its translation: CASSIGETGANVLTF. The chain recombines TRBV19 with TRBJ2-6, with a possible D match to TRBD2 (5 bases). Trimming removed 1 base from V and 2 bases from J, with 6 bases in between. This CDR3 contains 15 residues. CDR1 and CDR2 (germline): LNHDA, SQIVND (reference sequence).

The J gene is TRBJ1-4, the V gene TRBV2; possible D gene TRBD1, 6 bases. The CDR3 consists of 12 residues. The V gene lost 6 bases and the J gene lost 8 bases, with 10 bases spanning the gap. Germline CDR1 and CDR2: SNHLY and FYNNEI. The CDR3 bases are TGTGCCAGCAGCGGACAGCAGGAAAAACTGTTTTTT. This encodes CASSGQQEKLFF.

The rearrangement uses TRBV9 and TRBJ1-5; no clear D. The CDR3 is 13 residues long. Trimming left V 3 bases short and J 4 bases short, with 8 bases between. Germline lookup yields CDR1 SGDLS and CDR2 YYNGEE. The CDR3 sequence: CASSDRGNQPQHF. CDR3 sequence (DNA): TGTGCCAGCAGCGATCGGGGAAATCAGCCCCAGCATTTT.